The rows below give T cell receptor beta chains drawn from one sample of a study of T-cell memory formation after mild COVID-19. TCRdb passed the 5' RACE reads through MiXCR, listing each CDR3 protein once. The repertoire holds roughly 370,000 distinct CDR3 sequences, with more than 15% as singletons. The sequencing input was PBMCs or a T cell subset sorted from them (not recorded which). These receptors were obtained from a man between 18 and 35 years old who had mild COVID-19 (a few samples of this study predate the infection). Cell type and time point are not known. Both conserved end residues are part of each CDR3. The order of the fields is V gene, CDR3 length, clone size, J gene, D gene, CDR3 protein, CDR3 DNA. D genes are given only for firm matches. The listing skips clone size in some rows; elsewhere it reads once, few, many or a size class.

V: TRBV5-1; length: 14; size: .; J: TRBJ2-3; D: .; CDR3: CASSLGLLQDTQYF; DNA: TGCGCCAGCAGCTTGGGACTACTTCAAGATACGCAGTATTTT
V: TRBV5-4; length: 16; size: .; J: TRBJ2-1; D: TRBD1; CDR3: CASSATGTGLYNEQFF; DNA: TGTGCCAGCAGCGCGACCGGGACAGGGTTATACAATGAGCAGTTCTTC
V: TRBV12-5; length: 13; size: .; J: TRBJ1-2; D: .; CDR3: CASGFSGGVGYTF; DNA: TGTGCTAGTGGTTTCTCCGGGGGGGTAGGCTACACCTTC
V: TRBV20-1; length: 12; size: few; J: TRBJ1-1; D: .; CDR3: CSGVPRDTEAFF; DNA: TGCAGTGGTGTACCCCGGGACACTGAAGCTTTCTTT
V: TRBV9; length: 13; size: .; J: TRBJ1-1; D: .; CDR3: CASSGSTGPEAFF; DNA: TGTGCCAGCAGCGGTTCTACCGGACCTGAAGCTTTCTTT
V: TRBV20-1; length: 15; size: .; J: TRBJ1-2; D: TRBD1; CDR3: CSAEGAQGGNYGYTF; DNA: TGCAGTGCCGAGGGGGCACAGGGGGGGAACTATGGCTACACCTTC
V: TRBV9; length: 14; size: .; J: TRBJ1-5; D: .; CDR3: CASSVYGGNQPQHF; DNA: TGTGCCAGCAGCGTTTATGGGGGGAATCAGCCCCAGCATTTT
V: TRBV7-2; length: 17; size: .; J: TRBJ2-2; D: TRBD2; CDR3: CASSPRVSGGLTGELFF; DNA: TGTGCCAGCAGCCCTCGTGTGAGCGGGGGGCTCACCGGGGAGCTGTTTTTT
V: TRBV7-9; length: 15; size: few; J: TRBJ1-1; D: .; CDR3: CASSPETGGNTEAFF; DNA: TGTGCCAGCAGCCCGGAGACGGGGGGGAACACTGAAGCTTTCTTT
V: TRBV7-3; length: 13; size: .; J: TRBJ1-2; D: .; CDR3: CASSGEGGYGYTF; DNA: TGTGCCAGCAGCGGGGAAGGAGGCTATGGCTACACCTTC
V: TRBV12-3/TRBV12-4; length: 15; size: .; J: TRBJ1-5; D: .; CDR3: CASRPGPSLNQPQHF; DNA: TGTGCCAGCAGACCGGGACCTTCCCTCAATCAGCCCCAGCATTTT
V: TRBV7-3; length: 15; size: .; J: TRBJ2-2; D: .; CDR3: CASSVSTGRVGELFF; DNA: TGTGCCAGCAGCGTCTCGACAGGAAGGGTCGGGGAGCTGTTTTTT
V: TRBV5-1; length: 13; size: few; J: TRBJ2-1; D: .; CDR3: CASSRSGDYEQFF; DNA: TGCGCCAGCAGCCGGTCCGGTGACTATGAGCAGTTCTTC
V: TRBV7-8; length: 14; size: .; J: TRBJ2-2; D: TRBD2; CDR3: CASRSSGGTGELFF; DNA: TGTGCCAGCAGGTCCTCGGGGGGAACCGGGGAGCTGTTTTTT
V: TRBV7-2; length: 16; size: .; J: TRBJ1-2; D: TRBD1; CDR3: CASSLGQGLAEAGYTF; DNA: TGTGCCAGCAGTTTAGGACAGGGCCTCGCTGAAGCGGGCTACACCTTC
V: TRBV25-1; length: 14; size: .; J: TRBJ2-2; D: .; CDR3: CASSDWGYTGELFF; DNA: TGTGCCAGCAGTGATTGGGGGTACACCGGGGAGCTGTTTTTT
V: TRBV7-9; length: 12; size: .; J: TRBJ2-7; D: .; CDR3: CASSPATYEQYF; DNA: TGTGCCAGCAGCCCCGCGACCTACGAGCAGTACTTC
V: TRBV7-8; length: 14; size: many; J: TRBJ2-3; D: TRBD1; CDR3: CASSSGTGADTQYF; DNA: TGTGCCAGCAGCTCCGGGACAGGGGCCGATACGCAGTATTTT
V: TRBV27; length: 15; size: few; J: TRBJ2-3; D: TRBD2; CDR3: CASSLLTSGGDTQYF; DNA: TGTGCCAGCAGTCTCCTTACTAGCGGGGGTGATACGCAGTATTTT
V: TRBV15; length: 14; size: many; J: TRBJ2-5; D: .; CDR3: CATSRDRGPETQYF; DNA: TGTGCCACCAGCAGAGACCGGGGGCCGGAGACCCAGTACTTC
V: TRBV6-6; length: 13; size: .; J: TRBJ1-5; D: .; CDR3: CASRQPQDQPQHF; DNA: TGTGCCAGCAGGCAACCTCAGGATCAGCCCCAGCATTTT
V: TRBV24-1; length: 14; size: few; J: TRBJ2-3; D: TRBD2; CDR3: CATSAPSGGDTQYF; DNA: TGTGCCACCAGTGCTCCTAGCGGGGGGGATACGCAGTATTTT
V: TRBV7-3; length: 15; size: .; J: TRBJ2-3; D: .; CDR3: CASSSDGTFTDTQYF; DNA: TGTGCCAGCAGCTCGGACGGGACCTTCACAGATACGCAGTATTTT
V: TRBV2; length: 15; size: .; J: TRBJ2-3; D: .; CDR3: CASSEALSQVDTQYF; DNA: TGTGCCAGCAGTGAAGCGCTTAGTCAGGTGGATACGCAGTATTTT